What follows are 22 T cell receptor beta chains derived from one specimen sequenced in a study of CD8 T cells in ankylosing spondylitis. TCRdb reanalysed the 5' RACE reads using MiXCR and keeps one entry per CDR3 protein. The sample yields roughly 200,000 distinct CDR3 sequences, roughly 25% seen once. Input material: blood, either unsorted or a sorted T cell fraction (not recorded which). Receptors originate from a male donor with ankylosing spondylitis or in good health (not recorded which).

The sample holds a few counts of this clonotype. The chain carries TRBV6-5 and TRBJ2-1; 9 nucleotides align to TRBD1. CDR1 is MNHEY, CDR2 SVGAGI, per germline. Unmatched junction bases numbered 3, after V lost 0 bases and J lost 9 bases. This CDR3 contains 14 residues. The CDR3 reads CASSYSTGGGEQFF. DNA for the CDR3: TGTGCCAGCAGTTACTCGACAGGGGGTGGTGAGCAGTTCTTC.

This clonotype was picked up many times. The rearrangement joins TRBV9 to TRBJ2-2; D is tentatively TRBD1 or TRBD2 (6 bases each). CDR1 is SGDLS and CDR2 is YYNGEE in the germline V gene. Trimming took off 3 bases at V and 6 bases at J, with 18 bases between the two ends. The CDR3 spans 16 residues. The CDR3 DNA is TGTGCCAGCAGCGCCCAGTGGGAGAGGGGGGCCGGGGAGCTGTTTTTT. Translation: CASSAQWERGAGELFF.

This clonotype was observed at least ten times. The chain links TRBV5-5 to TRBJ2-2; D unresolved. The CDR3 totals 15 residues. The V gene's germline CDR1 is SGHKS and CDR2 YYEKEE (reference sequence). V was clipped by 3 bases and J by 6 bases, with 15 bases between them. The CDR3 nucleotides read TGTGCCAGCAGCTCTGCTGTCAGCATCGCCGGGGAGCTGTTTTTT. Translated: CASSSAVSIAGELFF.

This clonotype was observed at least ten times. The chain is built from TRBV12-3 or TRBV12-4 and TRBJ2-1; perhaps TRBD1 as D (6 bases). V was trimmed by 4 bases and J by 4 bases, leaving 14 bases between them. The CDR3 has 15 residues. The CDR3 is CASSSALTGYNEQFF. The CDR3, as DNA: TGTGCCAGCAGTTCCGCACTCACAGGGTACAATGAGCAGTTCTTC.

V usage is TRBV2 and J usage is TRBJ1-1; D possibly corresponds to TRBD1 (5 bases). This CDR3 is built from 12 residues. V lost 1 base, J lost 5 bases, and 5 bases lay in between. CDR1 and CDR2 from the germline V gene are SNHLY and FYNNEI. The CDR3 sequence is CASSEDRTEAFF. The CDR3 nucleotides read TGTGCCAGCAGTGAAGACAGGACTGAAGCTTTCTTT. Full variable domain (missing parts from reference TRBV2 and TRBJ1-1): EPEVTQTPSHQVTQMGQEVILRCVPISNHLYFYWYRQILGQKVEFLVSFYNNEISEKSEIFDDQFSVERPDGSNFTLKIRSTKLEDSAMYFCASSEDRTEAFFGQGTRLTVV.

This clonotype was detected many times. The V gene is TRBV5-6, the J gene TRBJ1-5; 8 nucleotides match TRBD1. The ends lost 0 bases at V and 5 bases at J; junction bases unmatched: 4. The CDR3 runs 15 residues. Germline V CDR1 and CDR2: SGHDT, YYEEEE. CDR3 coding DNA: TGTGCCAGCAGCTTGGGACAGGGGTTGGATCAGCCCCAGCATTTT. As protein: CASSLGQGLDQPQHF.

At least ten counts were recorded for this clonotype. CDR3 nucleotides: TGTGCCACCGGGCGAGAGACCCAGTACTTC. Its translation is CATGRETQYF. V gene TRBV2 combines with J gene TRBJ2-5; the D is unclear. Germline V gene data show CDR1 as SNHLY and CDR2 as FYNNEI. This CDR3 has 10 residues. Trimming took off 10 bases at V and 4 bases at J, with 7 bases between the two ends.

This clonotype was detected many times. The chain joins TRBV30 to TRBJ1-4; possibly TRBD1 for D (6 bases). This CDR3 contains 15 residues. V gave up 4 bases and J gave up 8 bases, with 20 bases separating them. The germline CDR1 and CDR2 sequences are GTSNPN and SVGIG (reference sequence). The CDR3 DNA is TGTGCCTGGATGCTCCAACAGGGCGCGGGGGAAAAACTGTTTTTT. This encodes CAWMLQQGAGEKLFF.

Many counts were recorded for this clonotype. CDR3 coding DNA: TGTGCCAGCAGTTATAGGACAGGAGATATTGAAGCTTTCTTT. Its protein is CASSYRTGDIEAFF. The rearrangement links TRBV6-2 or TRBV6-3 to TRBJ1-1, with 7 nucleotides matching TRBD1. This CDR3 is built from 14 residues. Germline V gives CDR1 MNHEY, CDR2 SVGEGT. With V trimmed by 3 bases and J by 7 bases, 8 bases remained unmatched.

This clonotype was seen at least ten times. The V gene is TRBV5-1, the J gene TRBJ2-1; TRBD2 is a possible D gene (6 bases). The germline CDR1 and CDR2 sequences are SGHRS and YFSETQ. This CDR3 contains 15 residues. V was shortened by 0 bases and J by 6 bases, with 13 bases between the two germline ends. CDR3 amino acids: CASSLAGEVPNEQFF. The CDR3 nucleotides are TGCGCCAGCAGCTTGGCGGGAGAGGTGCCCAATGAGCAGTTCTTC.

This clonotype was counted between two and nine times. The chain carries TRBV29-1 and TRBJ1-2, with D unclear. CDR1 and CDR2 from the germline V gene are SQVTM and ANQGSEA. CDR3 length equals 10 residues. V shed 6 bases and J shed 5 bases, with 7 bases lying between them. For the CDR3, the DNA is TGCAGCGTCGAGGTTTATGGCTACACCTTC. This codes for CSVEVYGYTF.

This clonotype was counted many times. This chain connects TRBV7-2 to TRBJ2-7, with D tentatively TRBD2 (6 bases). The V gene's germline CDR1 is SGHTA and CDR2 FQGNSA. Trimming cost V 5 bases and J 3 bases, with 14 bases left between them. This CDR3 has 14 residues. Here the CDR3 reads CASSPSVQLYEQYF. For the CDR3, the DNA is TGTGCCAGCAGCCCTAGCGTACAGCTCTACGAGCAGTACTTC.

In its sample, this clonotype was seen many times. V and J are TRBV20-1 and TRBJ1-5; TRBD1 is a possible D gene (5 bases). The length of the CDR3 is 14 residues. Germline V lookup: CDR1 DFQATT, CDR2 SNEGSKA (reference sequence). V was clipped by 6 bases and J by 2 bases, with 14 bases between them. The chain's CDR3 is CSASPGGGNQPQHF. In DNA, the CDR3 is TGCAGTGCATCTCCTGGGGGAGGCAATCAGCCCCAGCATTTT.

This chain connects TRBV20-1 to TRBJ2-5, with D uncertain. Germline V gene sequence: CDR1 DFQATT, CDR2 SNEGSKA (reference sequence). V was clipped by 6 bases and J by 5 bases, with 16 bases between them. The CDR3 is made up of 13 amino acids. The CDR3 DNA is TGCAGTGCCCCTGTGGGCAGGTCGGAGACCCAGTACTTC. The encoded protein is CSAPVGRSETQYF.

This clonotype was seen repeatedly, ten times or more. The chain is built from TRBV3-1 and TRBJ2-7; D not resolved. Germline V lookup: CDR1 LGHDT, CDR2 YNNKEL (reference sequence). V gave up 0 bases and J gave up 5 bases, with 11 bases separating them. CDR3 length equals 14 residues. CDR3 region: CASSQEVFSDEQYF. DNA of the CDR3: TGTGCCAGCAGCCAAGAAGTTTTTTCGGACGAGCAGTACTTC.

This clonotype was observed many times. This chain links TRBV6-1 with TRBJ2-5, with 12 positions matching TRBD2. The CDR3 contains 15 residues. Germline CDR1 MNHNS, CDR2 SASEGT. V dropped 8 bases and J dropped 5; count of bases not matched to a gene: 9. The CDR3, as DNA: TGTGCCAGCGCCCTAACTAGCGGGAGGATGGAGACCCAGTACTTC. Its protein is CASALTSGRMETQYF.

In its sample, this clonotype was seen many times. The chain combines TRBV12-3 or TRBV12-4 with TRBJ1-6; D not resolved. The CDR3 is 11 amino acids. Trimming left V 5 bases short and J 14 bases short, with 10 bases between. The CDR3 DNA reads TGTGCCAGCAGTGCGACCGTAGCCCTCCACTTT. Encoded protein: CASSATVALHF.

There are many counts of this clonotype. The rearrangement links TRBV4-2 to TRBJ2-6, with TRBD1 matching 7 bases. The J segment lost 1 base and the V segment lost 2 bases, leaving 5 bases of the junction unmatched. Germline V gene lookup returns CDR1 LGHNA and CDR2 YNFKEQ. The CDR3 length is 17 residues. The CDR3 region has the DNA TGTGCCAGCAGCCAAACAGGGGTGGTTTCTGGGGCCAACGTCCTGACTTTC. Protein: CASSQTGVVSGANVLTF.

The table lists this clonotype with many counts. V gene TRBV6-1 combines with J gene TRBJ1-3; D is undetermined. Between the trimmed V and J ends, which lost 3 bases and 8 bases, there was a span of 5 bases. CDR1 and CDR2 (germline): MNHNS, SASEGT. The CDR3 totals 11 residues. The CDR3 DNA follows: TGTGCCAGCAGTGATTTGGACACCATATATTTT. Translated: CASSDLDTIYF.

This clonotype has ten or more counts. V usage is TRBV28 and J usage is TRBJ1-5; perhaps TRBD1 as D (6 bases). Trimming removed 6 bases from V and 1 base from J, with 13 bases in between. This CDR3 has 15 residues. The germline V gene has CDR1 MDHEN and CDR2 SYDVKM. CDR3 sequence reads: CASRGGQPSNQPQHF. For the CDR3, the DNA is TGTGCCAGCAGGGGCGGACAGCCCAGCAATCAGCCCCAGCATTTT.

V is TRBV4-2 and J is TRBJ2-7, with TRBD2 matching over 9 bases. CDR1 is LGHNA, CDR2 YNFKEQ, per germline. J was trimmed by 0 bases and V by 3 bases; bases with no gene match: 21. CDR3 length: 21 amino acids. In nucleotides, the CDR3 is TGTGCCAGCAGCCAGTCCCAGGGTTTTCGGACTAGCGACCCGAACTCCTACGAGCAGTACTTC. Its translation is CASSQSQGFRTSDPNSYEQYF.

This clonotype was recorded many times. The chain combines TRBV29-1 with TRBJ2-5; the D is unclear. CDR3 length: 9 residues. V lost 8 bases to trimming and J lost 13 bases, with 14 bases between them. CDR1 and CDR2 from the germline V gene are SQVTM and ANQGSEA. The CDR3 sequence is CSFGRARYF. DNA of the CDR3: TGCAGCTTCGGACGGGCCCGGTACTTC.